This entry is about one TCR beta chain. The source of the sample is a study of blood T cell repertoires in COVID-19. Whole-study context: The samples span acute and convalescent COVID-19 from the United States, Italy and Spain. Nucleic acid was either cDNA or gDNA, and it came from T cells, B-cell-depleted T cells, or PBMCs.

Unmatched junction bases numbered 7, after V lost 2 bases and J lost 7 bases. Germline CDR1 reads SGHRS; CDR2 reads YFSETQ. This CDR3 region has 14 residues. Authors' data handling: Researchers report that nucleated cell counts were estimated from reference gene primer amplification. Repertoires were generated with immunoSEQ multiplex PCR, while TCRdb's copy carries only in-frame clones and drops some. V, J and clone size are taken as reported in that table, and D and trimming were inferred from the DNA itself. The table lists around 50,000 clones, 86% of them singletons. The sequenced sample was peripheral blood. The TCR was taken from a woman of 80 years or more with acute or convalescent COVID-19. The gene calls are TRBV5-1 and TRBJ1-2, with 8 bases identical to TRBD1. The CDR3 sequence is CASSFTGGEGGYTF. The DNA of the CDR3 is TGCGCCAGCAGCTTCACAGGGGGAGAGGGTGGCTACACCTTC. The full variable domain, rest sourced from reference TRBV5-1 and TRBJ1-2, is KAGVTQTPRYLIKTRGQQVTLSCSPISGHRSVSWYQQTPGQGLQFLFEYFSETQRNKGNFPGRFSGRQFSNSRSEMNVSTLELGDSALYLCASSFTGGEGGYTFGSGTRLTVV.